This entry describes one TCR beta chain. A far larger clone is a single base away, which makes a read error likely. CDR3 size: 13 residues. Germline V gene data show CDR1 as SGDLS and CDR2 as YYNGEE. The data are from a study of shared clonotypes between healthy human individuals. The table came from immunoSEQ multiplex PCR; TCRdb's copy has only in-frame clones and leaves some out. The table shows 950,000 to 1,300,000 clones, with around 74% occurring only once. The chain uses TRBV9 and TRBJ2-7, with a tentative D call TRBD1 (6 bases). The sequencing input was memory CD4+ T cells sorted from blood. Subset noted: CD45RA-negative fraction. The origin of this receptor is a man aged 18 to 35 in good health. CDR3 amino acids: CASSVKPEGERYF. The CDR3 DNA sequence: TGTGCCAGCAGCGTAAAACCTGAGGGGGAGCGGTACTTC.